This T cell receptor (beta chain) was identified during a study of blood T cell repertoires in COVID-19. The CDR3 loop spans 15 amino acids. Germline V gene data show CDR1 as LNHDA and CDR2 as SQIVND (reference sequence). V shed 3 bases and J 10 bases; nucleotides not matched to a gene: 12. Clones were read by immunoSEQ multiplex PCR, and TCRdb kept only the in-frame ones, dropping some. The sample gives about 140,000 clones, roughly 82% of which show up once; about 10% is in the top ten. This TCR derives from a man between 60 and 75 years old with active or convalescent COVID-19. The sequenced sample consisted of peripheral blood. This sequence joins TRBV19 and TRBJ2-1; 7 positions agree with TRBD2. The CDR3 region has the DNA TGTGCCAGTAGTATGTATAGCGGGCGGCTAGCGGAGCAGTTCTTC. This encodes CASSMYSGRLAEQFF.